Following are 20 T cell receptor beta chains from one sample sequenced in a study of breast tumors, draining lymph nodes, adjacent tissues. MiXCR, run by TCRdb on the multiplex PCR reads, gives a single entry per CDR3 protein. The sample holds about 80,000 distinct CDR3 sequences, around 20% seen once. Axillary draining lymph nodes of breast cancer patients supplied the node samples. The specimen sequenced was axillary lymph node tissue. These receptors were taken from a female donor with breast cancer. Some clones in this sample may be carry-over from other donors' samples.

Comment on this clonotype: Given a much more abundant clone one base away, this may be a read error. The chain's CDR3 is CASGLAGLANTDTQYF. Written as DNA, the CDR3 is TGTGCCAGCGGCTTGGCCGGCCTAGCGAACACAGATACGCAGTATTTT. The chain joins TRBV5-4 to TRBJ2-3; a weak D match, TRBD2 (6 bases). Per germline, CDR1 SGHNT and CDR2 YYREEE (reference sequence). CDR3 length: 16 amino acids.

This clonotype was seen ten or more times. The chain couples TRBV19 to TRBJ2-5, with TRBD1 as a possible D gene (6 bases). V shed 6 bases and J shed 4 bases, with 9 bases lying between them. Germline V gives CDR1 LNHDA, CDR2 SQIVND (reference sequence). The CDR3 runs to 12 residues. The CDR3 nucleotides are TGTGCCAGTAGGGGCAGGGGAGAGACCCAGTACTTC. Translation: CASRGRGETQYF.

This clonotype was seen only a few times. The CDR3 sequence is CASSLGGARDIQYF. In DNA form, the CDR3 reads TGTGCCAGCAGCTTAGGAGGGGCGAGGGACATTCAGTACTTC. The chain recombines TRBV11-3 with TRBJ2-4; D is perhaps TRBD1 or TRBD2 (5 bases each). The length of the CDR3 is 14 residues. V dropped 1 base and J dropped 8 bases, with 12 bases sitting between them. CDR1 is SGHNT, CDR2 YENEEA, per germline.

This clonotype was observed a single time. Since a much larger clone is just one base distant, this may be a read error. The chain is built from TRBV6-5 and TRBJ2-1; TRBD2 agrees at 7 bases. This CDR3 spans 14 amino acids. Germline V gene data show CDR1 as MNHEY and CDR2 as SVGAGI. The CDR3 protein is CACRQAGTYNEQFF. In DNA form, the CDR3 reads TGTGCCTGCAGGCAAGCGGGGACTTACAATGAGCAGTTCTTC.

This clonotype has ten or more counts. This chain uses TRBV5-6 with TRBJ2-7; 7 bases are a match to TRBD1. Unmatched junction bases numbered 7, after V lost 1 base and J lost 0 bases. CDR1 is SGHDT, CDR2 YYEEEE, per germline. The CDR3 loop spans 16 amino acids. CDR3 sequence reads: CASSLYRDSFSYEQYF. The CDR3 region has the DNA TGTGCCAGCAGCTTGTACCGGGACAGCTTCTCCTACGAGCAGTACTTC.

The chain uses TRBV5-4 and TRBJ2-3; 13 bases are a match to TRBD2. V trimming: 5 bases; J trimming: 2 bases; junction bases outside the gene matches: 14. The CDR3 sequence is 19 residues long. Per the germline V gene, CDR1 is SGHNT and CDR2 is YYREEE (reference sequence). The CDR3 coding sequence is TGTGCCAGCAGTCAGACTAGCGGGAGGCGGTTAACATACACAGATACGCAGTATTTT. Residues: CASSQTSGRRLTYTDTQYF.

This clonotype was seen many times. The chain carries TRBV7-9 and TRBJ2-1; D gene uncertain. Germline CDR1 reads SEHNR; CDR2 reads FQNEAQ (reference sequence). The CDR3 sequence is 15 residues long. V lost 6 bases and J lost 8, with 20 bases in between. Written as DNA, the CDR3 is TGTGCCAGCAGGCCTTCCGGGCCAAACGTCTATGAGCAGTTCTTC. Protein product: CASRPSGPNVYEQFF.

Note on this clonotype: A much larger clone differs by one base, so this may be a read error. CDR3 DNA sequence: TGTGCCAGCAGCCCCCGGGACCCTCCCTGTGGCTACACCTTC. It specifies CASSPRDPPCGYTF. The gene calls are TRBV6-6 and TRBJ1-2; D may be TRBD1 (5 bases). Germline lookup yields CDR1 MNHNY and CDR2 SVGAGI (reference sequence). The CDR3 length is 14 residues. Trimming stripped 6 bases from V and 7 bases from J, with 18 bases between.

This clonotype was picked up many times. One end of the junction varies from germline; a read error may be responsible. The chain couples TRBV6-2 or TRBV6-3 to TRBJ2-2, with D unresolved. The CDR3 runs 11 residues. Germline V lookup: CDR1 MNHEY, CDR2 SVGEGT. CDR3 loop: CASTRTGELFF. The CDR3 coding sequence is TGTGCCAGCACAAGGACCGGAGAGCTGTTTTTT.

This clonotype has at least ten counts. The chain is built from TRBV6-4 and TRBJ2-2; 7 bases are shared with TRBD2. The J segment lost 8 bases and the V segment lost 3 bases, leaving 6 bases of the junction unmatched. The V gene's germline CDR1 is MRHNA and CDR2 SNTAGT. CDR3 length: 14 amino acids. The CDR3 loop reads CASSEASGGGELFF. The CDR3 coding sequence is TGTGCCAGCAGTGAAGCTAGCGGAGGGGGGGAGCTGTTTTTT.

This clonotype has just one count. CDR3 in DNA: TGTGCCAGCAGTTTCGGACATCCGACGGGACAGGTACCATACGAGCAGTACTTC. This encodes CASSFGHPTGQVPYEQYF. The gene calls are TRBV27 and TRBJ2-7; 8 bases match TRBD1. Germline CDR1 is MNHEY and CDR2 is SMNVEV (reference sequence). The CDR3 loop spans 18 amino acids. The ends lost 3 bases at V and 4 bases at J; junction bases unmatched: 17.

This clonotype was counted at least ten times. The chain carries TRBV11-2 and TRBJ2-1; D is unresolved. V was cut by 5 bases and J by 5 bases, with 10 bases left in between. Germline CDR1 reads SGHAT; CDR2 reads FQNNGV. This CDR3 spans 13 amino acids. The CDR3 nucleotides are TGTGCCAGCAGCATAAGCCTAAACAATGAGCAGTTCTTC. It encodes CASSISLNNEQFF.

This clonotype came up many times. The chain recombines TRBV3-1 with TRBJ1-5; D perhaps matches TRBD1 (5 bases). This CDR3 is built from 12 residues. V was shortened by 7 bases and J by 3 bases, with 7 bases between the two germline ends. Germline V gene lookup returns CDR1 LGHDT and CDR2 YNNKEL (reference sequence). The CDR3 here is CASIRANQPQHF. The DNA of the CDR3 is TGTGCCAGCATCAGGGCCAATCAGCCCCAGCATTTT.

Many counts were recorded for this clonotype. This sequence joins TRBV5-5 and TRBJ2-3, with D maybe TRBD2 (6 bases). CDR1 SGHKS and CDR2 YYEKEE come from the germline V gene (reference sequence). Trimming pared 6 bases from V and 0 bases from J, leaving 11 bases between. CDR3 length: 14 residues. The CDR3 DNA is TGTGCCAGCAAGATAGCGGAAAGCACAGATACGCAGTATTTT. It translates to CASKIAESTDTQYF.

This clonotype was observed many times. The V call is TRBV20-1, the J call TRBJ1-5; 10 positions agree with TRBD1. Trimming cost V 5 bases and J 4 bases; bases outside gene matches: 11. CDR3 length: 16 amino acids. CDR1 is DFQATT and CDR2 is SNEGSKA in the germline V gene (reference sequence). CDR3 nucleotide sequence: TGCAGTGCTTCAAAGACAGGGGGCGAAAGGAATCAGCCCCAGCATTTT. This encodes CSASKTGGERNQPQHF.

The chain is built from TRBV3-1 and TRBJ1-2; the D gene is possibly TRBD1 (6 bases). CDR3 length equals 13 residues. CDR1 is LGHDT, CDR2 YNNKEL, per germline (reference sequence). V was pared by 4 bases and J by 7 bases, with 13 bases between. CDR3: CASSRGGGPGYTF. For the CDR3, the DNA is TGTGCCAGCAGCCGGGGGGGGGGGCCTGGCTACACCTTC.

Ten or more counts support this clonotype. The chain uses TRBV4-1 and TRBJ2-7, with 7 bases identical to TRBD2. The CDR3 contains 15 residues. Germline trimming cut 3 bases from V and 3 bases from J; bases unmatched to any gene: 8. The germline V gene has CDR1 MGHRA and CDR2 YSYEKL. The CDR3 bases are TGCGCCAGCAGCCACAGAAGGGAGGGACTCTACGAGCAGTACTTC. As protein: CASSHRREGLYEQYF.

Remarks on this clonotype: It may be a read error: a sequence one base away is much more abundant. The chain carries TRBV4-1 and TRBJ1-2; 9 nucleotides align to TRBD1. Germline V gene lookup returns CDR1 MGHRA and CDR2 YSYEKL. This CDR3 is built from 16 residues. The junction had 13 bases not matched to a gene; V was cut back by 3 bases and J by 8 bases. In DNA, the CDR3 is TGCGCCAGCAGCCACCTCCCGACAGGGGGGGCGTTGGGCTACACCTTC. As protein: CASSHLPTGGALGYTF.

This clonotype came up many times. J is TRBJ1-2 and V is TRBV7-8; 10 bases match TRBD1. J was trimmed by 6 bases and V by 5 bases; bases with no gene match: 6. This CDR3 is 14 amino acids long. Germline CDR1 reads SGHVS; CDR2 reads FQNEAQ. The CDR3 loop is CASSRDRGRDGYTF. The CDR3 DNA is TGTGCCAGCAGCCGGGACAGGGGAAGGGATGGCTACACCTTC.

This clonotype was seen ten or more times. The chain has TRBV6-5 and TRBJ1-5; TRBD1 agrees at 10 bases. Trimming at V came to 4 bases and at J to 3 bases, leaving 9 bases not matched to a gene. The CDR3 is 17 amino acids. CDR1 MNHEY and CDR2 SVGAGI come from the germline V gene. Here the CDR3 DNA reads TGTGCCAGCAGTTCAGACAGGGGGCGCGGGTCCAATCAGCCCCAGCATTTT. As protein: CASSSDRGRGSNQPQHF.